The T cell receptor (beta chain) under discussion was sequenced for a study of blood T cell repertoires in COVID-19. Study-level information: Sites in the United States, Italy and Spain provided acute and convalescent COVID-19 samples.

The table came from immunoSEQ multiplex PCR; TCRdb's copy has only in-frame clones and leaves some out. Found here are roughly 70,000 clones, about four fifths of them singletons; the top ten hold around 4.1%. Germline V gene lookup returns CDR1 KGHSY and CDR2 FQNENV. The CDR3 loop spans 14 amino acids. The V segment lost 4 bases and the J segment 10 bases; nucleotides outside the gene matches: 11. The receptor was derived from a woman aged 55-75 years with acute or convalescent COVID-19. The chain couples TRBV16 to TRBJ1-1; 8 positions agree with TRBD1. Sequences were obtained from peripheral blood. The chain's CDR3 is CASSPLPQGDRAFF. The CDR3 DNA follows: TGTGCCAGCAGCCCACTACCACAGGGGGACAGAGCTTTCTTT.